This TCR beta chain was recorded in a study of shared T cell receptors in the human thymus. The data were produced by immunoSEQ multiplex PCR, yet TCRdb's version contains in-frame clones alone and is incomplete. The sample records under 850,000 clones, 70% to 90% being singletons. Germline V gene data show CDR1 as SQVTM and CDR2 as ANQGSEA. This CDR3 has 12 amino acids. Trimming removed 6 bases from V and 5 bases from J; junction bases left unmatched: 4. In addition, the sample was reused for a study of human thymus T cells. That report notes: Thymus was obtained from resections taken during corrective heart surgery. V and J genes seemed to be used with bias in thymic and blood repertoires. Thymic repertoires overlap heavily among unrelated individuals, related research has reported.

The sequenced sample was thymocytes. The chain recombines TRBV29-1 with TRBJ2-7, with 10 nucleotides matching TRBD1. The sequence derives from a boy in the first two years of life with a congenital heart defect. The CDR3 DNA reads TGCAGCGTGAAGGACAGGGGGAACGAGCAGTACTTC. It codes for CSVKDRGNEQYF.